The rows below give T cell receptor beta chains drawn from one sample of a study of identical twins. TCRdb re-derived calls from the 5' RACE reads in MiXCR, one entry per CDR3 protein. Among about 470,000 distinct CDR3 sequences listed, about 24% were seen once. The same specimen was also included in a second study, on T cells expressing NK-cell markers.

The sequencing input was CD4+ T cells sorted from blood. The receptor source for this set is a young woman in good health. Each CDR3 is given with its conserved first and last residue. D genes are given only for firm matches. Clone size is stated in some rows and not others, as once, few, many or a class when expanded.

cdr3_aa: CSVGSAGGRQETQYF
cdr3_nt: TGCAGCGTTGGTTCTGCAGGGGGTCGTCAAGAGACCCAGTACTTC
clone_size: -
v_call: TRBV29-1
d_call: TRBD1
j_call: TRBJ2-5

cdr3_aa: CATSREDRDTGELFF
cdr3_nt: TGTGCCACCAGCAGAGAGGACAGGGACACCGGGGAGCTGTTTTTT
clone_size: -
v_call: TRBV15
d_call: TRBD1
j_call: TRBJ2-2

cdr3_aa: CASSFYRATGELFF
cdr3_nt: TGTGCCAGCAGCTTCTACAGGGCGACCGGGGAGCTGTTTTTT
clone_size: few
v_call: TRBV7-9
d_call: -
j_call: TRBJ2-2

cdr3_aa: CASSFDQGRAFF
cdr3_nt: TGCGCCAGCAGCTTTGATCAGGGGAGAGCTTTCTTT
clone_size: few
v_call: TRBV5-1
d_call: -
j_call: TRBJ1-1

cdr3_aa: CAFSLAGRSGAPSETQYF
cdr3_nt: TGTGCCTTCAGTTTAGCGGGACGATCCGGGGCCCCCTCGGAGACCCAGTACTTC
clone_size: -
v_call: TRBV12-3/TRBV12-4
d_call: TRBD2
j_call: TRBJ2-5

cdr3_aa: CASSSVTGPMNTEAFF
cdr3_nt: TGTGCCAGCAGTTCTGTAACAGGACCCATGAACACTGAAGCTTTCTTT
clone_size: few
v_call: TRBV7-9
d_call: -
j_call: TRBJ1-1

cdr3_aa: CASRPPLAAQMGEQFF
cdr3_nt: TGTGCCAGCAGGCCCCCTCTAGCGGCACAAATGGGAGAGCAGTTCTTC
clone_size: few
v_call: TRBV7-2
d_call: TRBD2
j_call: TRBJ2-1

cdr3_aa: CATTKGQGGSNTEAFF
cdr3_nt: TGTGCCACAACTAAGGGACAGGGAGGTTCTAACACTGAAGCTTTCTTT
clone_size: few
v_call: TRBV10-3
d_call: TRBD1
j_call: TRBJ1-1

cdr3_aa: CSASGQLIQYF
cdr3_nt: TGCAGTGCTAGCGGGCAACTCATTCAGTACTTC
clone_size: -
v_call: TRBV20-1
d_call: -
j_call: TRBJ2-4

cdr3_aa: CASSPSIRNTGELFF
cdr3_nt: TGTGCCAGCAGCCCTAGCATTAGGAACACCGGGGAGCTGTTTTTT
clone_size: few
v_call: TRBV14
d_call: -
j_call: TRBJ2-2

cdr3_aa: CSANGGARQFF
cdr3_nt: TGCAGTGCCAACGGGGGGGCAAGACAGTTCTTC
clone_size: -
v_call: TRBV20-1
d_call: TRBD2
j_call: TRBJ2-1

cdr3_aa: CAISGTSYEQYF
cdr3_nt: TGTGCCATCAGTGGAACTAGCTACGAGCAGTACTTC
clone_size: few
v_call: TRBV10-3
d_call: -
j_call: TRBJ2-7

cdr3_aa: CASSVGDWAGRETQYF
cdr3_nt: TGTGCCAGCAGCGTAGGGGACTGGGCGGGCCGAGAGACCCAGTACTTC
clone_size: -
v_call: TRBV9
d_call: -
j_call: TRBJ2-5

cdr3_aa: CASSLVGSGAEQFF
cdr3_nt: TGTGCCAGCAGCTTAGTGGGTAGCGGAGCAGAGCAGTTCTTC
clone_size: few
v_call: TRBV7-2
d_call: -
j_call: TRBJ2-1

cdr3_aa: CASSERQGLYEQYF
cdr3_nt: TGTGCCAGCAGTGAAAGACAGGGCCTCTACGAGCAGTACTTC
clone_size: -
v_call: TRBV6-1
d_call: TRBD1
j_call: TRBJ2-7

cdr3_aa: CASSYSNLVETQYF
cdr3_nt: TGTGCCAGCAGTTACTCGAATTTAGTAGAGACCCAGTACTTC
clone_size: -
v_call: TRBV6-5
d_call: -
j_call: TRBJ2-5

cdr3_aa: CASKPAGYEQYF
cdr3_nt: TGTGCCAGCAAACCGGCGGGGTACGAGCAGTACTTC
clone_size: -
v_call: TRBV7-2
d_call: -
j_call: TRBJ2-7

cdr3_aa: CASSRIPTSGRMGTQYF
cdr3_nt: TGTGCCAGCAGCCGAATCCCGACTAGCGGGAGAATGGGTACGCAGTATTTT
clone_size: few
v_call: TRBV5-6
d_call: TRBD2
j_call: TRBJ2-3

cdr3_aa: CASSTMTGGPYEQYF
cdr3_nt: TGTGCCAGCAGCACAATGACAGGGGGTCCCTACGAGCAGTACTTC
clone_size: -
v_call: TRBV11-2
d_call: TRBD1
j_call: TRBJ2-7

cdr3_aa: CASSSLGETSSYNEQFF
cdr3_nt: TGTGCCAGCAGTTCACTGGGGGAGACTAGCTCCTACAATGAGCAGTTCTTC
clone_size: -
v_call: TRBV7-2
d_call: -
j_call: TRBJ2-1

cdr3_aa: CASSPQAGVSEQYF
cdr3_nt: TGTGCCAGCAGTCCCCAGGCGGGAGTTTCCGAGCAGTACTTC
clone_size: -
v_call: TRBV12-3/TRBV12-4
d_call: TRBD2
j_call: TRBJ2-7

cdr3_aa: CASRRASSYEQYF
cdr3_nt: TGTGCCAGTCGCCGGGCGAGCTCCTACGAGCAGTACTTC
clone_size: -
v_call: TRBV6-2/TRBV6-3
d_call: -
j_call: TRBJ2-7

cdr3_aa: CASSQGWGGYNEQFF
cdr3_nt: TGTGCCAGCAGCCAAGGATGGGGGGGATACAATGAGCAGTTCTTC
clone_size: -
v_call: TRBV3-1
d_call: TRBD2
j_call: TRBJ2-1

cdr3_aa: CASSLDRVGVEQYF
cdr3_nt: TGCGCCAGCAGCCTGGACAGGGTTGGAGTCGAGCAGTACTTC
clone_size: -
v_call: TRBV5-1
d_call: TRBD1
j_call: TRBJ2-7

cdr3_aa: CSARDGGMNTEAFF
cdr3_nt: TGCAGTGCTAGAGATGGGGGTATGAACACTGAAGCTTTCTTT
clone_size: few
v_call: TRBV20-1
d_call: -
j_call: TRBJ1-1

cdr3_aa: CASTGMGHNEQFF
cdr3_nt: TGTGCCAGCACTGGAATGGGACACAATGAGCAGTTCTTC
clone_size: -
v_call: TRBV6-2/TRBV6-3
d_call: -
j_call: TRBJ2-1

cdr3_aa: CASRDRDVEQFF
cdr3_nt: TGTGCCAGCAGGGACAGGGACGTTGAGCAGTTCTTC
clone_size: -
v_call: TRBV6-2/TRBV6-3
d_call: TRBD1
j_call: TRBJ2-1

cdr3_aa: CSASNFRDRERFAF
cdr3_nt: TGCAGTGCTAGTAACTTCCGGGACAGGGAGAGGTTTGCCTTC
clone_size: -
v_call: TRBV20-1
d_call: TRBD1
j_call: TRBJ1-2

cdr3_aa: CASSLAGSNEKLFF
cdr3_nt: TGTGCCAGCAGCTTGGCAGGTTCTAATGAAAAACTGTTTTTT
clone_size: few
v_call: TRBV5-8
d_call: -
j_call: TRBJ1-4

cdr3_aa: CASSPRGGQDQETQYF
cdr3_nt: TGCGCCAGCTCACCCCGGGGGGGACAGGACCAAGAGACCCAGTACTTC
clone_size: -
v_call: TRBV5-1
d_call: -
j_call: TRBJ2-5

cdr3_aa: CAWASGRMYEQYF
cdr3_nt: TGTGCCTGGGCTAGCGGGAGGATGTACGAGCAGTACTTC
clone_size: -
v_call: TRBV30
d_call: TRBD2
j_call: TRBJ2-7

cdr3_aa: CASSYLAGGLDTQYF
cdr3_nt: TGTGCCAGCAGTTATTTGGCGGGAGGGTTAGATACGCAGTATTTT
clone_size: few
v_call: TRBV27
d_call: TRBD2
j_call: TRBJ2-3

cdr3_aa: CASSGRGPLTWGTEAFF
cdr3_nt: TGTGCCAGCAGCGGCAGGGGGCCACTGACCTGGGGCACTGAAGCTTTCTTT
clone_size: -
v_call: TRBV9
d_call: TRBD1
j_call: TRBJ1-1

cdr3_aa: CATAQGAWVGQFF
cdr3_nt: TGTGCTACCGCGCAGGGGGCTTGGGTAGGGCAGTTCTTC
clone_size: -
v_call: TRBV12-5
d_call: TRBD1
j_call: TRBJ2-1

cdr3_aa: CASSPGLAAPYEQYF
cdr3_nt: TGTGCCAGCAGCCCAGGACTAGCGGCTCCCTACGAGCAGTACTTC
clone_size: -
v_call: TRBV12-3/TRBV12-4
d_call: TRBD2
j_call: TRBJ2-7

cdr3_aa: CASRRTGALGDTQYF
cdr3_nt: TGTGCCAGCAGGCGAACAGGGGCTCTGGGGGATACGCAGTATTTT
clone_size: -
v_call: TRBV12-3/TRBV12-4
d_call: TRBD1
j_call: TRBJ2-3

cdr3_aa: CASMIGQVSDTQYF
cdr3_nt: TGTGCCAGCATGATCGGACAGGTTTCAGATACGCAGTATTTT
clone_size: -
v_call: TRBV6-1
d_call: TRBD1
j_call: TRBJ2-3

cdr3_aa: CSVGDIKNGYTF
cdr3_nt: TGCAGCGTTGGGGACATAAAGAATGGCTACACCTTC
clone_size: few
v_call: TRBV29-1
d_call: -
j_call: TRBJ1-2

cdr3_aa: CASSHPDRIKAFF
cdr3_nt: TGTGCCAGCAGCCACCCGGACAGAATTAAAGCTTTCTTT
clone_size: few
v_call: TRBV3-1
d_call: -
j_call: TRBJ1-1

cdr3_aa: CASSRLGQGASDTQYF
cdr3_nt: TGCGCCAGCAGCCGACTCGGACAGGGGGCATCTGATACGCAGTATTTT
clone_size: -
v_call: TRBV5-1
d_call: TRBD1
j_call: TRBJ2-3

cdr3_aa: CASSVSTYNEQFF
cdr3_nt: TGTGCCAGCAGCGTAAGCACCTACAATGAGCAGTTCTTC
clone_size: few
v_call: TRBV9
d_call: -
j_call: TRBJ2-1

cdr3_aa: CASSKGGLNTEAFF
cdr3_nt: TGTGCCAGCAGTAAGGGGGGATTGAACACTGAAGCTTTCTTT
clone_size: few
v_call: TRBV6-1
d_call: -
j_call: TRBJ1-1

cdr3_aa: CASLGLAGEGEQFF
cdr3_nt: TGTGCCAGTCTAGGACTAGCGGGAGAGGGTGAGCAGTTCTTC
clone_size: -
v_call: TRBV12-3/TRBV12-4
d_call: TRBD2
j_call: TRBJ2-1

cdr3_aa: CSATPLTNSYNEQFF
cdr3_nt: TGCAGTGCTACCCCCCTTACCAACTCCTACAATGAGCAGTTCTTC
clone_size: -
v_call: TRBV20-1
d_call: -
j_call: TRBJ2-1

cdr3_aa: CASSLGTRNEETQYF
cdr3_nt: TGCGCCAGCAGCTTGGGGACTAGGAATGAAGAGACCCAGTACTTC
clone_size: -
v_call: TRBV5-1
d_call: TRBD2
j_call: TRBJ2-5